The 10 T cell receptor beta chains in this list originate from one sample, sequenced in a study of blood T cell repertoires in COVID-19. Sequencing used immunoSEQ multiplex PCR; TCRdb keeps in-frame clones, though not all of them. Of about 400,000 clones in the sample, 86% were seen once. The specimen sequenced was peripheral blood. These receptors were taken from a woman in her 30s with active or convalescent COVID-19.

This chain connects TRBV7-9 to TRBJ1-2; D is ambiguous. V was clipped by 2 bases and J by 7 bases, with 14 bases between them. Germline assignment: CDR1 SEHNR and CDR2 FQNEAQ (reference sequence). The CDR3 loop spans 14 amino acids. CDR3 DNA: TGTGCCAGCAGCTTAAAGAGGGCAGGTGGTGGCTACACCTTC. Translation gives CASSLKRAGGGYTF.

This clone was seen a handful of times. DNA of the CDR3: TGCGCCAGCAGCTTGGATCTCGGGTCTGCTGGAAACACCATATATTTT. Translating it yields CASSLDLGSAGNTIYF. This rearrangement joins TRBV5-1 to TRBJ1-3; D gene unclear. The CDR3 totals 16 residues. In germline, CDR1 is SGHRS, CDR2 YFSETQ. The V gene lost 0 bases and the J gene lost 2 bases, with 12 bases spanning the gap.

This clone was observed a few times. This sequence joins TRBV2 and TRBJ2-5; 10 bases map to TRBD2. The CDR3 totals 16 residues. CDR1 is SNHLY, CDR2 FYNNEI, per germline. The ends lost 8 bases at V and 2 bases at J; junction bases unmatched: 11. The CDR3 DNA reads as TGTGCCAGCCAACGGAGAGAACTAGCGGGACAAGAGACCCAGTACTTC. Protein product: CASQRRELAGQETQYF.

The V and J genes are TRBV3-1 (or the pseudogene TRBV3-2) and TRBJ2-5; 9 nucleotides agree with TRBD2. The junction had 10 bases not matched to a gene; V was cut back by 6 bases and J by 5 bases. The germline gives CDR1 LGHDT, CDR2 YNNKEL (reference sequence). This CDR3 is 15 amino acids long. Written as DNA, the CDR3 is TGTGCCAGCAGAAATTCAGCGGGAGGCCGGGAGACCCAGTACTTC. This codes for CASRNSAGGRETQYF.

The V and J genes are TRBV6-5 and TRBJ2-1; tentatively, D is TRBD2 (5 bases). This CDR3 comprises 13 residues. In germline, CDR1 is MNHEY, CDR2 SVGAGI. V lost 6 bases and J 10 bases, leaving 16 bases between the germline ends. In DNA form, the CDR3 reads TGTGCCAGCAGCCAGACTAAAACGGGAGAGCAGTTCTTC. This sequence encodes CASSQTKTGEQFF.

V and J are TRBV5-1 and TRBJ1-2; 8 positions agree with TRBD1. The CDR3 consists of 16 residues. Looked up from germline, CDR1 is SGHRS and CDR2 is YFSETQ. The J segment lost 5 bases and the V segment lost 6 bases, leaving 15 bases of the junction unmatched. The DNA of the CDR3 is TGCGCCAGCACCCCAAGCTCCTTCGGACAGGGATATGGCTACACCTTC. This sequence encodes CASTPSSFGQGYGYTF.

The rearrangement joins TRBV2 to TRBJ2-7; D might be TRBD2 (6 bases). Germline lookup yields CDR1 SNHLY and CDR2 FYNNEI. V was clipped by 4 bases and J by 4 bases, with 11 bases between them. CDR3 length: 13 amino acids. Here the CDR3 DNA reads TGTGCCAGCAGTGGACTAGTTGGGTACGAGCAGTACTTC. This codes for CASSGLVGYEQYF.

J is TRBJ1-4 and V is TRBV4-1; D perhaps matches TRBD1 (6 bases). Germline CDR1 and CDR2: MGHRA and YSYEKL. CDR3 size: 15 residues. V lost 0 bases to trimming and J lost 5 bases, with 10 bases between them. DNA for the CDR3: TGCGCCAGCAGCCAAGAGGGACAAAAGAATGAAAAACTGTTTTTT. The encoded protein is CASSQEGQKNEKLFF.

This clone was found once. The CDR3 reads CASSSDLGGKNIQYF. CDR3 DNA sequence: TGCGCCAGCAGCTCCGATTTGGGGGGGAAAAACATTCAGTACTTC. This chain joins TRBV5-1 and TRBJ2-4; 7 bases match TRBD2. The J segment lost 4 bases and the V segment lost 3 bases, leaving 7 bases of the junction unmatched. The CDR3 is 15 amino acids. Per the germline V gene, CDR1 is SGHRS and CDR2 is YFSETQ.

J is TRBJ2-7 and V is TRBV10-3; TRBD1 is a possible D gene (5 bases). The CDR3 length is 13 residues. V shed 8 bases and J shed 0 bases, with 11 bases lying between them. Germline CDR1 is ENHRY and CDR2 is SYGVKD. CDR3 amino acids: CAIGRQFSYEQYF. The DNA for the CDR3 is TGTGCCATCGGACGACAGTTCTCCTACGAGCAGTACTTC.